The 32 T cell receptor beta chains given below trace back to one sample, sequenced in a study of blood T cell repertoires in COVID-19. Measured with immunoSEQ multiplex PCR; TCRdb has only the in-frame clones, and not every one. The sample shows about 320,000 clones, roughly 87% of them seen only once. The specimen sequenced was PBMCs or T cells enriched from blood (not recorded which). These receptor sequences come from a woman between 18 and 29 years old who had recovered from COVID-19.

This clone was observed a few times. V and J are TRBV2 and TRBJ2-1, with 8 positions matching TRBD1. The CDR3 runs to 14 residues. The V segment lost 7 bases and the J segment 5 bases; nucleotides outside the gene matches: 7. CDR1 and CDR2 (germline): SNHLY, FYNNEI. The CDR3 protein is CASNNRDRNNEQFF. In DNA, the CDR3 is TGTGCCAGCAATAACCGGGACAGGAACAATGAGCAGTTCTTC.

The J gene is TRBJ1-1, the V gene TRBV6-2 or TRBV6-3; TRBD1 might be the D (5 bases). Germline V gene data show CDR1 as MNHEY and CDR2 as SVGEGT. The ends were cut back, 6 bases at V and 5 bases at J, with 13 bases in the middle. This CDR3 region has 13 residues. The CDR3 bases are TGTGCCAGCAGCGGACACATTAGGACTGAAGCTTTCTTT. Translation: CASSGHIRTEAFF.

J is TRBJ2-5 and V is TRBV7-9; D uncertain. The germline gives CDR1 SEHNR, CDR2 FQNEAQ (reference sequence). This CDR3 contains 11 residues. The V end was cut by 4 bases, the J end by 2 bases, with 2 bases between. CDR3 sequence (DNA): TGTGCCAGCAGCTCACAAGAGACCCAGTACTTC. This encodes CASSSQETQYF.

V usage is TRBV6-2 or TRBV6-3 and J usage is TRBJ1-6; TRBD1 agrees at 7 bases. Germline V gene data show CDR1 as MNHEY and CDR2 as SVGEGT. The CDR3 runs to 15 residues. Losses at the gene ends were 0 bases for V and 6 bases for J; bases not matched to a gene: 2. CDR3 sequence: CASSYSDRPNSPLHF. CDR3 bases: TGTGCCAGCAGTTACTCGGACAGGCCTAATTCACCCCTCCACTTT.

The genes are TRBV15 and TRBJ1-2; the D gene is possibly TRBD1 (5 bases). The CDR3 runs 16 residues. V was pared by 0 bases and J by 8 bases, with 19 bases between. Germline CDR1 is LNHNV and CDR2 is YYDKDF (reference sequence). The CDR3 protein is CATSRDLYRSTGGYTF. The CDR3 nucleotides are TGTGCCACCAGCAGAGATCTTTACAGGAGCACTGGGGGCTACACCTTC.

As regards this clone: This CDR3 is also generated by other DNA sequences in the sample. This chain uses TRBV18 with TRBJ2-7; tentative D call: TRBD2 (5 bases). CDR1 KGHSH and CDR2 LQKENI come from the germline V gene. Trimming pared 3 bases from V and 2 bases from J, leaving 8 bases between. The CDR3 has 13 residues. This chain's CDR3 is CASSPPGAYEQYF. The CDR3 DNA follows: TGTGCCAGCTCACCCCCCGGGGCCTACGAGCAGTACTTC.

The chain carries TRBV4-1 and TRBJ1-1; possibly TRBD1 for D (5 bases). V was pared by 4 bases and J by 5 bases, with 17 bases between. The CDR3 consists of 15 residues. CDR1 MGHRA and CDR2 YSYEKL come from the germline V gene. Here the CDR3 DNA reads TGCGCCAGCAGCCGTATTGAGGGGAGGCGGACTGAAGCTTTCTTT. Residues: CASSRIEGRRTEAFF.

This clone is a singleton in its sample. The chain joins TRBV19 to TRBJ2-3; maybe TRBD1 (6 bases). The CDR3 covers 14 residues. Per germline, CDR1 LNHDA and CDR2 SQIVND (reference sequence). V lost 7 bases and J 2 bases, leaving 13 bases between the germline ends. Here the CDR3 reads CASNTGQPTDTQYF. CDR3 sequence (DNA): TGTGCCAGTAATACCGGACAGCCCACAGATACGCAGTATTTT.

The rearrangement joins TRBV27 to TRBJ2-3; 11 nucleotides line up with TRBD2. The CDR3 sequence is 18 residues long. The V gene's germline CDR1 is MNHEY and CDR2 SMNVEV (reference sequence). J was trimmed by 6 bases and V by 4 bases; bases with no gene match: 15. CDR3 DNA: TGTGCCAGCAGTTCACTCCACATTAGCGGGAGGGCCGAGGATACGCAGTATTTT. Protein sequence: CASSSLHISGRAEDTQYF.

V gene TRBV5-5 combines with J gene TRBJ1-6; the D gene is possibly TRBD1 (5 bases). Trimming left V 0 bases short and J 9 bases short, with 7 bases between. CDR1 SGHKS and CDR2 YYEKEE come from the germline V gene (reference sequence). The CDR3 length is 13 residues. The CDR3 DNA follows: TGTGCCAGCAGCTTGGTGGGGGGTTCACCCCTCCACTTT. This translates into CASSLVGGSPLHF.

The rearrangement uses TRBV7-2 and TRBJ2-3; 8 nucleotides align to TRBD2. V lost 7 bases to trimming and J lost 1 base; unmatched junction nucleotides: 4. The CDR3 runs 14 residues. Germline V gene data show CDR1 as SGHTA and CDR2 as FQGNSA. The chain's CDR3 is CASKLAEGTDTQYF. Written as DNA, the CDR3 is TGTGCCAGCAAACTAGCGGAAGGCACAGATACGCAGTATTTT.

The rearrangement joins TRBV2 to TRBJ2-3, with 8 bases lining up with TRBD1. The V and J ends lost 4 bases and 5 bases, in that order; junction bases with no gene match: 5. Germline CDR1 SNHLY, CDR2 FYNNEI. CDR3 length: 14 residues. CDR3 sequence reads: CASSADRGVDTQYF. The CDR3 DNA sequence: TGTGCCAGCAGTGCTGACAGGGGAGTAGATACGCAGTATTTT.

The chain is built from TRBV28 and TRBJ2-1, with D possibly matching TRBD1 (7 bases). Germline CDR1 is MDHEN and CDR2 is SYDVKM. V gave up 6 bases and J gave up 11 bases, with 14 bases separating them. The CDR3 has 12 residues. The CDR3 DNA follows: TGTGCCAGCAGGTCAGGGGGGAGTAAGCAGTTCTTC. Translating it yields CASRSGGSKQFF.

The chain recombines TRBV19 with TRBJ1-2, with TRBD1 identical over 8 bases. Trimming removed 4 bases from V and 1 base from J; junction bases left unmatched: 8. This CDR3 contains 16 residues. Germline loops: CDR1 LNHDA, CDR2 SQIVND (reference sequence). DNA of the CDR3: TGTGCCAGTAGTAGATTCGGACAGGGCAATAACTATGGCTACACCTTC. Its translation: CASSRFGQGNNYGYTF.

The genes are TRBV28 and TRBJ1-1; D not resolved. Germline values: CDR1 MDHEN, CDR2 SYDVKM. V lost 5 bases and J 4 bases, leaving 14 bases between the germline ends. The CDR3 length is 14 residues. The CDR3 loop reads CASSTPGEATEAFF. In DNA form, the CDR3 reads TGTGCCAGCAGTACCCCCGGCGAGGCCACTGAAGCTTTCTTT.

The chain joins TRBV27 to TRBJ1-6, with D perhaps matching TRBD1 (6 bases). CDR1 and CDR2 from the germline V gene are MNHEY and SMNVEV (reference sequence). The germline V and J ends were trimmed by 3 bases and 4 bases, with 13 bases remaining between them. The CDR3 is 16 amino acids. The chain's CDR3 is CASSFLGGAYNSPLHF. The CDR3 DNA sequence: TGTGCCAGCAGTTTTTTAGGGGGAGCTTATAATTCACCCCTCCACTTT.

The rearrangement joins TRBV4-1 to TRBJ2-7; D possibly corresponds to TRBD1 (7 bases). CDR3 length: 14 amino acids. V lost 3 bases, J lost 4 bases, and 13 bases lay in between. The germline CDR1 and CDR2 sequences are MGHRA and YSYEKL. The CDR3 DNA follows: TGCGCCAGCAGCCAGGAGGGACAGACTTACGAGCAGTACTTC. It translates to CASSQEGQTYEQYF.

The chain carries TRBV5-1 and TRBJ1-2; D is perhaps TRBD1 (5 bases). This CDR3 contains 15 residues. The V end was cut by 0 bases, the J end by 8 bases, with 17 bases between. The germline V gene has CDR1 SGHRS and CDR2 YFSETQ. CDR3 nucleotide sequence: TGCGCCAGCAGCTTGGGGATTGGCAGGGCTATAGGCTACACCTTC. Its translation is CASSLGIGRAIGYTF.

The chain couples TRBV27 to TRBJ1-5; D may be TRBD1 (6 bases). Germline assignment: CDR1 MNHEY and CDR2 SMNVEV (reference sequence). Trimming left V 5 bases short and J 5 bases short, with 25 bases between. The CDR3 is 18 amino acids. CDR3 nucleotide sequence: TGTGCCAGCAGTCGCCGAGCTGTTTCGCTACAGGGAGATCAGCCCCAGCATTTT. It translates to CASSRRAVSLQGDQPQHF.

There are a few counts of this clone. V is TRBV7-9 and J is TRBJ2-7; 7 bases fit TRBD1. Per germline, CDR1 SEHNR and CDR2 FQNEAQ (reference sequence). This CDR3 has 16 amino acids. J was trimmed by 2 bases and V by 1 base; bases with no gene match: 8. The CDR3 DNA is TGTGCCAGCAGCTTAGTCGGGACAGTTGCTCCCTACGAGCAGTACTTC. It translates to CASSLVGTVAPYEQYF.

The chain combines TRBV5-1 with TRBJ2-7; D gene ambiguous. The CDR3 contains 13 residues. The germline gives CDR1 SGHRS, CDR2 YFSETQ. V was pared by 1 base and J by 3 bases, with 8 bases between. The CDR3 DNA sequence: TGCGCCAGCAGCTTGACAGACGACTACGAGCAGTACTTC. This encodes CASSLTDDYEQYF.

The chain combines TRBV6-6 with TRBJ1-6; 9 bases agree with TRBD1. The V and J ends lost 5 bases and 8 bases, in that order; junction bases with no gene match: 16. The germline V gene has CDR1 MNHNY and CDR2 SVGAGI (reference sequence). The CDR3 consists of 18 residues. CDR3 nucleotides: TGTGCCAGCAGTCTAGAAAGGACAGGGGTAGTCGGGGATTCACCCCTCCACTTT. This codes for CASSLERTGVVGDSPLHF.

The rearrangement links TRBV11-2 to TRBJ2-1, with 8 bases that match TRBD2. After removal of 1 base from V and 3 bases from J, the junction contained 5 bases not matched to a gene. Germline loops: CDR1 SGHAT, CDR2 FQNNGV. This CDR3 comprises 16 residues. CDR3 DNA: TGTGCCAGCAGCTTAGTTGGTAGCGGGAACTACAATGAGCAGTTCTTC. It is translated as CASSLVGSGNYNEQFF. Full variable domain (remainder filled in from reference TRBV11-2 and TRBJ2-1): EAGVAQSPRYKIIEKRQSVAFWCNPISGHATLYWYQQILGQGPKLLIQFQNNGVVDDSQLPKDRFSAERLKGVDSTLKIQPAKLEDSAVYLCASSLVGSGNYNEQFFGPGTRLTVL.

The J gene is TRBJ2-7, the V gene TRBV5-5; weak D call: TRBD2 (5 bases). The germline gives CDR1 SGHKS, CDR2 YYEKEE (reference sequence). The CDR3 has 13 amino acids. Trimming left V 4 bases short and J 7 bases short, with 15 bases between. In DNA form, the CDR3 reads TGTGCCAGCAGCCTAGCAAGCCCGGGGGAGCAGTACTTC. Translation: CASSLASPGEQYF.

This clone has only a few counts. This chain links TRBV11-2 with TRBJ2-7; TRBD2 aligns across 12 bases. Germline V gene sequence: CDR1 SGHAT, CDR2 FQNNGV. This CDR3 is built from 18 residues. V shed 0 bases and J 1 base; nucleotides not matched to a gene: 7. DNA for the CDR3: TGTGCCAGCAGCTTAGACCTAGCGGGGGGGCGCGGGTCCTACGAGCAGTACTTC. Its translation: CASSLDLAGGRGSYEQYF.

The chain couples TRBV2 to TRBJ2-1; weak D call: TRBD2 (6 bases). Looked up from germline, CDR1 is SNHLY and CDR2 is FYNNEI. The CDR3 is 14 residues long. V was clipped by 6 bases and J by 1 base, with 10 bases between them. CDR3 bases: TGTGCCAGCAGCACTAGCCGATCCTACAATGAGCAGTTCTTC. It specifies CASSTSRSYNEQFF.

V and J are TRBV5-1 and TRBJ2-7; D possibly corresponds to TRBD1 (5 bases). This CDR3 comprises 16 residues. V lost 0 bases and J 5 bases, leaving 18 bases between the germline ends. The germline V gene encodes CDR1 SGHRS and CDR2 YFSETQ. In DNA, the CDR3 is TGCGCCAGCAGCTTGGTCTACTTGACAGTGTCCCACGAGCAGTACTTC. As protein: CASSLVYLTVSHEQYF.

This rearrangement joins TRBV10-3 to TRBJ2-7, with D possibly being TRBD2 (6 bases). V was shortened by 2 bases and J by 4 bases, with 9 bases between the two germline ends. From germline, CDR1 is ENHRY and CDR2 SYGVKD. The CDR3 is made up of 13 amino acids. CDR3 bases: TGTGCCATCAGTGAGGGGGGGTCGTACGAGCAGTACTTC. This codes for CAISEGGSYEQYF.

This clone has more than one count but fewer than ten. The chain joins TRBV4-1 to TRBJ2-7; 11 nucleotides match TRBD2. There are 15 residues in the CDR3. The ends lost 2 bases at V and 4 bases at J; junction bases unmatched: 4. Germline CDR1 is MGHRA and CDR2 is YSYEKL. The CDR3 spells CASSQRPSGGYEQYF. For the CDR3, the DNA is TGCGCCAGCAGCCAAAGGCCTAGCGGGGGGTACGAGCAGTACTTC.

The CDR3 is CASSFGGGSTDTQYF. In DNA, the CDR3 is TGTGCCAGCAGCTTCGGCGGGGGGAGCACAGATACGCAGTATTTT. The J gene is TRBJ2-3, the V gene TRBV7-9, with TRBD2 matching over 8 bases. Germline trimming cut 3 bases from V and 0 bases from J; bases unmatched to any gene: 2. CDR1 SEHNR and CDR2 FQNEAQ come from the germline V gene (reference sequence). The CDR3 runs to 15 residues.

The chain uses TRBV5-4 and TRBJ2-5; 8 bases map to TRBD2. Trimming took 0 bases from V and 5 from J; bases not matched to a gene: 9. The CDR3 is made up of 16 amino acids. Germline lookup yields CDR1 SGHNT and CDR2 YYREEE (reference sequence). The CDR3 protein is CASSLAGSGSIETQYF. CDR3 bases: TGTGCCAGCAGCTTGGCCGGGAGCGGGAGTATCGAGACCCAGTACTTC.

This CDR3 reads CASGFMTGGMDYGYTF. CDR3 nucleotides: TGTGCTAGTGGTTTCATGACAGGGGGTATGGACTATGGCTACACCTTC. The chain joins TRBV12-5 to TRBJ1-2; 9 bases map to TRBD1. The CDR3 length is 16 residues. V was clipped by 3 bases and J by 3 bases; unmatched bases: 8. Germline assignment: CDR1 LGHNT and CDR2 FRNRAP.